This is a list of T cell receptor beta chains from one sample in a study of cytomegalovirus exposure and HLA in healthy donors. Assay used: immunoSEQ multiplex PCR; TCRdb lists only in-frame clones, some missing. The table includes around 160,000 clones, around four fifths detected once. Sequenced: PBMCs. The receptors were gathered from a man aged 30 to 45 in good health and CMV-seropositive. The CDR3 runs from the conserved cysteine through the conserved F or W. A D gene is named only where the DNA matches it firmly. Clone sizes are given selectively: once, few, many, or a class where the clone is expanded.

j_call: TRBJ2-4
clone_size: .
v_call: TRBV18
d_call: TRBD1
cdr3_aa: CASSPGGQGGNIQYF
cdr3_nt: TGTGCCAGCTCACCTGGGGGACAGGGGGGCAACATTCAGTACTTC

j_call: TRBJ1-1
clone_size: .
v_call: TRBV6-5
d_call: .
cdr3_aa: CASSYWKEGLEAFF
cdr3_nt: TGTGCCAGCAGTTACTGGAAGGAGGGCCTTGAAGCTTTCTTT

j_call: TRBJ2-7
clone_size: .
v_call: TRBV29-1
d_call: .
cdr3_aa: CSVVLNRDSSYEQYF
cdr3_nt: TGCAGCGTTGTCTTGAACAGGGATAGCTCCTACGAGCAGTACTTC

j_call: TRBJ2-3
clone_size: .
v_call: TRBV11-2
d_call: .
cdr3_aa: CASSPQGGGNTQYF
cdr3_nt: TGTGCCAGCAGCCCCCAGGGGGGCGGGAATACGCAGTATTTT

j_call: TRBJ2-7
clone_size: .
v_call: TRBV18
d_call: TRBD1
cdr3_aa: CASFYTPGQAYEQYF
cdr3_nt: TGTGCCAGCTTCTACACACCCGGACAGGCCTACGAGCAGTACTTC

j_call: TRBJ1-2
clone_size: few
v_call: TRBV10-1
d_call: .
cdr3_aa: CASIVGQPNGYTF
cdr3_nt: TGCGCCAGCATCGTAGGACAACCTAATGGCTACACCTTC

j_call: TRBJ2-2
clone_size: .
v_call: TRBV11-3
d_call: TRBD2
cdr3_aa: CASSFRLAGGGGTGELFF
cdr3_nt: TGTGCCAGCAGCTTTCGACTAGCGGGGGGCGGGGGCACCGGGGAGCTGTTTTTT

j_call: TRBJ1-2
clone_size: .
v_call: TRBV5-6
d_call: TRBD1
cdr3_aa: CASSSDRAANYGYTF
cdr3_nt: TGTGCCAGCAGCTCGGACAGGGCGGCTAACTATGGCTACACCTTC

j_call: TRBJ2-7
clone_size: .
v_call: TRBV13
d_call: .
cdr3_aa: CASSLKGRAYEQYF
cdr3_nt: TGTGCCAGCAGCTTAAAGGGCAGGGCCTACGAGCAGTACTTC

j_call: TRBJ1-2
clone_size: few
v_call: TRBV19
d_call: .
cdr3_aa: CASAAAANYGYTF
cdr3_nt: TGTGCCAGCGCGGCGGCCGCTAACTATGGCTACACCTTC

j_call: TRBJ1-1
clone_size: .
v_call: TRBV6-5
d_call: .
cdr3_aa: CASRILGWNTEAFF
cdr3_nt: TGTGCCAGCAGAATCCTCGGTTGGAACACTGAAGCTTTCTTT

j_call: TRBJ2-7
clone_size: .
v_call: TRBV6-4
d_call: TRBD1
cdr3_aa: CASTNGTGGYEQYF
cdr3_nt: TGTGCCAGCACCAACGGGACAGGGGGCTACGAGCAGTACTTC

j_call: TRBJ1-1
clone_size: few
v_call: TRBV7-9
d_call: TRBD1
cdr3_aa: CASSLATTGKAFF
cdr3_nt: TGTGCCAGCAGCTTAGCGACGACAGGGAAAGCTTTCTTT

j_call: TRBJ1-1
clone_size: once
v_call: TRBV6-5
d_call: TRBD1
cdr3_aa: CASSDRVDTEAFF
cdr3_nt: TGTGCCAGCAGTGACAGGGTGGACACTGAAGCTTTCTTT

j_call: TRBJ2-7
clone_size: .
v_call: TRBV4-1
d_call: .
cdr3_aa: CASSQEVLRVYEQYF
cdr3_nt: TGCGCCAGCAGCCAAGAGGTTCTGAGGGTGTACGAGCAGTACTTC

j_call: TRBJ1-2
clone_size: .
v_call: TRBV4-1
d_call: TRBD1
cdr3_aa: CASSPAPRGLNYGYTF
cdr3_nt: TGCGCCAGCAGCCCGGCCCCCAGGGGGCTAAACTATGGCTACACCTTC

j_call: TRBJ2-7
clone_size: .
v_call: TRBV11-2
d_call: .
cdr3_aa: CASNPGTTYEQYF
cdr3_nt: TGTGCCAGCAACCCAGGCACCACCTACGAGCAGTACTTC

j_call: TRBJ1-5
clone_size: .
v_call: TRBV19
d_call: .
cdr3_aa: CASSIGGSSNQPQHF
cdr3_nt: TGTGCCAGTAGTATAGGAGGTAGTAGCAATCAGCCCCAGCATTTT

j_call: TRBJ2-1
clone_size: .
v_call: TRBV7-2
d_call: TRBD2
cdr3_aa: CASSLGTSGGWNEQFF
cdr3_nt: TGTGCCAGCAGCTTGGGGACTAGCGGGGGGTGGAATGAGCAGTTCTTC

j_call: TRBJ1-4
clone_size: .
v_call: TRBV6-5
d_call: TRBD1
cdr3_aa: CASRPGGQGNEKLFF
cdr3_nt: TGTGCCAGCAGGCCAGGGGGACAGGGTAATGAAAAACTGTTTTTT

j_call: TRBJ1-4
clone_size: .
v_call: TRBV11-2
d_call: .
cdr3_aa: CASSSILRQAGEKLFF
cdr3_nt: TGTGCCAGCAGCTCTATCCTCCGGCAGGCGGGTGAAAAACTGTTTTTT

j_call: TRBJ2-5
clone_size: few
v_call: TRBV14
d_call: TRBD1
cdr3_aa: CASSQGATGWKTQYF
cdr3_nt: TGTGCCAGCAGCCAAGGGGCGACAGGGTGGAAGACCCAGTACTTC

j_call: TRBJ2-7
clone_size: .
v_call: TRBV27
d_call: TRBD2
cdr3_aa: CASLPRGLAGPYEQYF
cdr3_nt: TGTGCCAGTCTCCCTCGAGGACTAGCGGGGCCCTACGAGCAGTACTTC

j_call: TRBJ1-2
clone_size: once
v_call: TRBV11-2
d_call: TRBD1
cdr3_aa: CASSLAGGNYGYTF
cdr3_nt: TGTGCCAGCAGCTTAGCAGGGGGTAACTATGGCTACACCTTC

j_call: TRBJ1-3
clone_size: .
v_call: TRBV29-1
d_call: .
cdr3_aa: CSVQGPSSGNTIYF
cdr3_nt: TGCAGCGTCCAGGGGCCGAGCTCTGGAAACACCATATATTTT

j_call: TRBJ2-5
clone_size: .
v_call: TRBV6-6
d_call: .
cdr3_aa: CASRLGTTQYF
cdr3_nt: TGTGCCAGCAGACTAGGTACCACCCAGTACTTC

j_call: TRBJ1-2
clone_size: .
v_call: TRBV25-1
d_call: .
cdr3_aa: CASSEGAASYGYTF
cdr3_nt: TGTGCCAGCAGTGAAGGGGCGGCTAGCTATGGCTACACCTTC

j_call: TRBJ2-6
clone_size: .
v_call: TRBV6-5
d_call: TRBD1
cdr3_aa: CASRRTGPGANVLTF
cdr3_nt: TGTGCCAGCAGAAGGACAGGGCCCGGGGCCAACGTCCTGACTTTC

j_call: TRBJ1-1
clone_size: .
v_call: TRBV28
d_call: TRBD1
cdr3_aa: CATDRGRAYAEAFF
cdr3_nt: TGTGCCACGGACAGGGGAAGAGCCTACGCTGAAGCTTTCTTT

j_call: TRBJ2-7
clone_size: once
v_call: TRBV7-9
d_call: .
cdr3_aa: CASSLAGSPGYEQYF
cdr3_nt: TGTGCCAGCAGCTTAGCGGGCTCCCCAGGCTACGAGCAGTACTTC

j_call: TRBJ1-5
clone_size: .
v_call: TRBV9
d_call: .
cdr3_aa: CAAFGKGNQPQHF
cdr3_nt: TGTGCCGCCTTCGGGAAGGGCAATCAGCCCCAGCATTTT

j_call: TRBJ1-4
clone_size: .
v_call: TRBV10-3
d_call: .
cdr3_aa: CAISSTGEKLFF
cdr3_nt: TGTGCCATCAGTTCTACAGGGGAAAAACTGTTTTTT

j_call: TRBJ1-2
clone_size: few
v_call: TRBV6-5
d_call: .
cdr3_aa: CASNPGTPQNYGYTF
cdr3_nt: TGTGCCAGCAACCCCGGGACACCGCAGAACTATGGCTACACCTTC

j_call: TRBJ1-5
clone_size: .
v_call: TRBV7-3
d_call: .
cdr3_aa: CASSSGGSNQPQHF
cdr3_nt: TGTGCCAGCAGCTCCGGGGGGAGCAATCAGCCCCAGCATTTT

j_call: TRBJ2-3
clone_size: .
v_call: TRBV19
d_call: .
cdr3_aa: CASIGGGYTDTQYF
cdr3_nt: TGTGCCAGTATCGGGGGAGGTTACACAGATACGCAGTATTTT

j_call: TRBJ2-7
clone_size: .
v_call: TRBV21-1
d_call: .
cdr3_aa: CASSKRGPYEQYF
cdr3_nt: TGTGCCAGCAGCAAAAGAGGGCCCTACGAGCAGTACTTC

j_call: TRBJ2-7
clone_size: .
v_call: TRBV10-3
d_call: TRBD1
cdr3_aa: CAIMDRGLEQYF
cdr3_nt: TGTGCCATCATGGACAGGGGTCTCGAGCAGTACTTC

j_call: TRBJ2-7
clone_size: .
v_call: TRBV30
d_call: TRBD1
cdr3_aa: CAWSVGSGGFYEQYF
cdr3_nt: TGTGCCTGGAGTGTCGGGTCAGGGGGCTTCTACGAGCAGTACTTC

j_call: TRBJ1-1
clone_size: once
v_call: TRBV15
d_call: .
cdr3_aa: CATSRGPTGVNTEAFF
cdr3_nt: TGTGCCACCAGCAGAGGACCTACCGGGGTGAACACTGAAGCTTTCTTT

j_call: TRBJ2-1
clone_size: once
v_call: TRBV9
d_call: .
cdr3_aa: CASSVRYNGNEQFF
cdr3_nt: TGTGCCAGCAGCGTGAGGTACAACGGCAATGAGCAGTTCTTC

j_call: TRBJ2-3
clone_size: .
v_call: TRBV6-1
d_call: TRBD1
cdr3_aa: CASREGQGGADTQYF
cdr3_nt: TGTGCCAGCAGGGAGGGACAGGGGGGTGCAGATACGCAGTATTTT

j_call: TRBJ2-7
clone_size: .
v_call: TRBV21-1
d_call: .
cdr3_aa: CASRPRDRSSYEQYF
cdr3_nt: TGTGCCAGCAGACCTCGGGACAGGAGCTCCTACGAGCAGTACTTC

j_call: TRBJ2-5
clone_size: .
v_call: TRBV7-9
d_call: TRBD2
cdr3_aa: CASSYQGGRQETQYF
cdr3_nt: TGTGCCAGCAGCTATCAGGGAGGGCGTCAAGAGACCCAGTACTTC

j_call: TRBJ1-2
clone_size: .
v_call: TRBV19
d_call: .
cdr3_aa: CASSIDRQANYGYTF
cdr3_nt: TGTGCCAGTAGTATAGATCGGCAGGCTAACTATGGCTACACCTTC